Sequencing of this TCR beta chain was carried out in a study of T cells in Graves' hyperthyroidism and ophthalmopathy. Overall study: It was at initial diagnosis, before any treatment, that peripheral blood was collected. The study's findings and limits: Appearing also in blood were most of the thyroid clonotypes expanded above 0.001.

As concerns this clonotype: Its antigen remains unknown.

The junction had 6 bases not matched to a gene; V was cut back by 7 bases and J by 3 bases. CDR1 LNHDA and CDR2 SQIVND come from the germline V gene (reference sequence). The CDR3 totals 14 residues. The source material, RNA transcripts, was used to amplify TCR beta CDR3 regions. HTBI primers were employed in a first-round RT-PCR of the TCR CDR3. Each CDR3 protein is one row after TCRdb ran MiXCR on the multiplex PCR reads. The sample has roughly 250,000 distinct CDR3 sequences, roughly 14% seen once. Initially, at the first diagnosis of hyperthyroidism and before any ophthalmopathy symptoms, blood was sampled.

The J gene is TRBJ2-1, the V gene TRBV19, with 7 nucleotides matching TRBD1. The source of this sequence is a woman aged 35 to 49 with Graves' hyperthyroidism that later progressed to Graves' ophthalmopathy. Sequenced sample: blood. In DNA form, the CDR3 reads TGTGCCAGTACACAGGGGCGAGACTACAATGAGCAGTTCTTC. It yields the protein CASTQGRDYNEQFF.